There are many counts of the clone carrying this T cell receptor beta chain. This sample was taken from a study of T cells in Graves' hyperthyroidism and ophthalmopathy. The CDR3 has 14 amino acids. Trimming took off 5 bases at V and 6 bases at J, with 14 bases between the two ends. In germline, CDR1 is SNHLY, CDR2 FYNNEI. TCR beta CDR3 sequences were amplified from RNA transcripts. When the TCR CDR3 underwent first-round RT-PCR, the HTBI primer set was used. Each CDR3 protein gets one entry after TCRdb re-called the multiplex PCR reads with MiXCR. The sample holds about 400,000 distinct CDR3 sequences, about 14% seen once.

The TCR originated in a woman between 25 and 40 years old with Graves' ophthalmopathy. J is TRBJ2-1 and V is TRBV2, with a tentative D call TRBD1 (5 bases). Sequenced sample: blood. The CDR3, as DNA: TGTGCCAGCAGTACAGGACACGGTATCAATGAGCAGTTCTTC. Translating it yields CASSTGHGINEQFF.